What follows is one TCR beta chain and its context. Its antigen remains unknown. The data originate from a study of cytomegalovirus exposure and HLA in healthy donors. Researchers ran the PCR with 60 Vbeta and 13 Jbeta primers. Repertoires were generated with immunoSEQ multiplex PCR, while TCRdb's copy carries only in-frame clones and drops some. This listing includes about 110,000 clones. Overall study findings and caveats: A further, later analysis showed that HLA-associated TCR beta chains (compared with equally common others) were more clonally expanded. A classifier reportedly called cytomegalovirus status with high sensitivity and specificity. Among CMV-associated TCR beta chains, most appeared HLA-restricted in a later analysis.

Trimming removed 9 bases at V and 7 bases at J, with 10 bases between. This CDR3 region has 10 residues. Germline assignment: CDR1 LNHDA and CDR2 SQIVND (reference sequence). Material for sequencing was PBMCs. The chain employs TRBV19 and TRBJ2-7; TRBD2 is a possible D gene (6 bases). This receptor was identified in a young man in good health and CMV-seronegative. The CDR3 is CARTAGEQYF. The CDR3 DNA reads as TGTGCCAGAACCGCGGGAGAGCAGTACTTC.